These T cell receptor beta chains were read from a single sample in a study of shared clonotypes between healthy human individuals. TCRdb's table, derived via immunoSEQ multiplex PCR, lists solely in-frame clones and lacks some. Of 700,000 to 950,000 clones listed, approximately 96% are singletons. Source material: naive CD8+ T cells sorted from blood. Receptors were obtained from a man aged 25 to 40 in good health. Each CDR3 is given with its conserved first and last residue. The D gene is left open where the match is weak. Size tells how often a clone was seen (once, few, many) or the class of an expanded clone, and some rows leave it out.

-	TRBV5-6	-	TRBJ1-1	TGTGCCAGCAGCTTGGATGGGGAAAGGGGTCTGAACACTGAAGCTTTCTTT	CASSLDGERGLNTEAFF
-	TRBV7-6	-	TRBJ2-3	TGTGCCAGCAGCCGCCGTGATGATACGCAGTATTTT	CASSRRDDTQYF
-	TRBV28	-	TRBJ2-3	TGTGCCAGTTACGGGACACTCCTAATCCGGACTGATACGCAGTATTTT	CASYGTLLIRTDTQYF
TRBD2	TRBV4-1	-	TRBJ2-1	TGCGCCAGCAGCCAAGATTATCCCCGGGAGGGCTCTTCTCCCTACAATGAGCAGTTCTTC	CASSQDYPREGSSPYNEQFF
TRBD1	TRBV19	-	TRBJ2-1	TGTGCCAGTAGTATGGACAGGGGGCGCGATGAGCAGTTCTTC	CASSMDRGRDEQFF
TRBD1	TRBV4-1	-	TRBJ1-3	TGCGCCAGCAGCCACAGGGGGATGGACACCATATATTTT	CASSHRGMDTIYF
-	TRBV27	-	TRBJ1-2	TGTGCCAGCAGTTTAGGGGGCCACGGTGGCTACACCTTC	CASSLGGHGGYTF
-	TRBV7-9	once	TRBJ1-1	TGTGCCAGCAGCTCCTGGGGGACCGAAGCTTTCTTT	CASSSWGTEAFF
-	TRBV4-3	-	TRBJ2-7	TGCGCCAGCAGCCAAGAAAAAGGTAAAGCCTACGAGCAGTACTTC	CASSQEKGKAYEQYF
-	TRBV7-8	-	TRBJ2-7	TGTGCCAGCAGCTTAAAGGACTACGAGCAGTACTTC	CASSLKDYEQYF
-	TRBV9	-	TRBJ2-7	TGTGCCAGCAGCGTCGGCTACGAGCAGTACTTC	CASSVGYEQYF
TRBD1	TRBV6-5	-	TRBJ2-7	TGTGCCAGCAGTTACTCAGGGGGCTTGTACGAGCAGTACTTC	CASSYSGGLYEQYF
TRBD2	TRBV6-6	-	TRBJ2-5	TGTGCCAGCAGAAACCCGGGACTAGCGGGGAAAGAGACCCAGTACTTC	CASRNPGLAGKETQYF
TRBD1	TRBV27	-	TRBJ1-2	TGTGCCAGCAGGGAACGGACAGGCTCCGGCTATGGCTACACCTTC	CASRERTGSGYGYTF
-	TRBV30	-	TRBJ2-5	TGTGCCTGGAGTCACACCGGTGCCCAGTACTTC	CAWSHTGAQYF
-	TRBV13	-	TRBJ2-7	TGTGCCAGCAGCTTTTCCCTAGCGACCTCCTACGAGCAGTACTTC	CASSFSLATSYEQYF
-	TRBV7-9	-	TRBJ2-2	TGTGCCAGCAGCCTTAACAGGGTAGACACCGGGGAGCTGTTTTTT	CASSLNRVDTGELFF
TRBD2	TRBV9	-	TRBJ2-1	TGTGCCAGCAGCGCACACGGGATAGCGGGAGTTCATGAGCAGTTCTTC	CASSAHGIAGVHEQFF
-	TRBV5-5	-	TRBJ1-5	TGTGCCAGCAGCTTAGTGTGGGACTTCAATCAGCCCCAGCATTTT	CASSLVWDFNQPQHF
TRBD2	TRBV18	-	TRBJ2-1	TGTGCCAGCTCACCTGGACTAGCCCCCTACAATGAGCAGTTCTTC	CASSPGLAPYNEQFF
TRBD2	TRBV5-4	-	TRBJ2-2	TGTGCCAGCAGCCGGAGAGGACTAGCGGTGGGCACCGGGGAGCTGTTTTTT	CASSRRGLAVGTGELFF
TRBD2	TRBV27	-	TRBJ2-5	TGTGCCAGCAGTACTAGCGGACATAAAGAGACCCAGTACTTC	CASSTSGHKETQYF
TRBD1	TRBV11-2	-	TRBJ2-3	TGTGCCAGCACCGACAGGGGGTACACAGATACGCAGTATTTT	CASTDRGYTDTQYF
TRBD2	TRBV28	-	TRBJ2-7	TGTGCCAGCAGTCCATTAGCGGGAGGAGTCCACGAGCAGTACTTC	CASSPLAGGVHEQYF
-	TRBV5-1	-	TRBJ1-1	TGCGCCAGCAGCTTGGACAGCTCAGGCGCTGAAGCTTTCTTT	CASSLDSSGAEAFF
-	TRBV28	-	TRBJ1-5	TGTGCCAGCTTTTTTGGCAGGGCCGATCAGCCCCAGCATTTT	CASFFGRADQPQHF
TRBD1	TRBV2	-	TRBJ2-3	TGTGCCAGCAGTGCTGGGACAGGCGGCACAGATACGCAGTATTTT	CASSAGTGGTDTQYF
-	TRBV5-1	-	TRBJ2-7	TGCGCCAGCAGCTTACCGGGACATACCTACGAGCAGTACTTC	CASSLPGHTYEQYF
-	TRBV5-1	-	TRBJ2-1	TGCGCCAGCAGCTTGGAGGAGGCCGTTCCCTACAATGAGCAGTTCTTC	CASSLEEAVPYNEQFF